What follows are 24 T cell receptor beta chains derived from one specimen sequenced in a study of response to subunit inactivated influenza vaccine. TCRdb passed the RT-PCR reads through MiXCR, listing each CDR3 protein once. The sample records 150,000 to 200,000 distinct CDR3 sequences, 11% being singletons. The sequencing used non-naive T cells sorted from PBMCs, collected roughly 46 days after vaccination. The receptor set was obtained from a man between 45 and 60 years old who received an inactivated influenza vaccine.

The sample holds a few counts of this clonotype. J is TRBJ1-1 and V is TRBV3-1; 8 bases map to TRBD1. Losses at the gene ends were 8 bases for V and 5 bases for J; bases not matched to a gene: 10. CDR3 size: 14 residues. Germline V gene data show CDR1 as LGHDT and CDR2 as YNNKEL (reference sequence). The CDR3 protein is CASQGTGAGTEAFF. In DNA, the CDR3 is TGTGCCAGCCAGGGGACAGGCGCGGGGACTGAAGCTTTCTTT.

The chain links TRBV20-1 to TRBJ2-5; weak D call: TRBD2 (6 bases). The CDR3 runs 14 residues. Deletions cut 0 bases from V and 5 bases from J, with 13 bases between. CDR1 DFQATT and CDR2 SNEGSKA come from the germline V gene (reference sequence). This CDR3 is CSARDYGGRETQYF. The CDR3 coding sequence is TGCAGTGCTAGAGATTACGGGGGTCGGGAGACCCAGTACTTC.

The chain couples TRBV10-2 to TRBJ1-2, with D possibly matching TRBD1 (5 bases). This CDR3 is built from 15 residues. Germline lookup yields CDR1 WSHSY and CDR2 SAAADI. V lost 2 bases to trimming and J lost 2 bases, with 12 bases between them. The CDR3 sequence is CASSEPAGPNYGYTF. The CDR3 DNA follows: TGCGCCAGCAGTGAGCCGGCAGGGCCAAACTATGGCTACACCTTC.

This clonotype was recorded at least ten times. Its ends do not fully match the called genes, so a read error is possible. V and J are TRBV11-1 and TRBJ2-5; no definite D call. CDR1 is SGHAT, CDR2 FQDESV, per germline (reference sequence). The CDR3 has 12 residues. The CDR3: CASSLNYETVSF. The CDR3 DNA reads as TGTGCCAGCAGCTTAAACTACGAGACTGTATCCTTC.

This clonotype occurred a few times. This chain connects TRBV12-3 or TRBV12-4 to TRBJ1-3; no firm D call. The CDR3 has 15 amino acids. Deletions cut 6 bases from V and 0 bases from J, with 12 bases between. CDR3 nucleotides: TGTGCCAGCAGAAGAGACGCTAGCTCTGGAAACACCATATATTTT. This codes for CASRRDASSGNTIYF.

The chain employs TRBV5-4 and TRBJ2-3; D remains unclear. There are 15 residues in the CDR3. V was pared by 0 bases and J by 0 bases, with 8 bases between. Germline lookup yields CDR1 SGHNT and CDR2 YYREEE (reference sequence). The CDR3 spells CASSLVGISTDTQYF. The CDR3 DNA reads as TGTGCCAGCAGCTTGGTAGGGATTAGCACAGATACGCAGTATTTT.

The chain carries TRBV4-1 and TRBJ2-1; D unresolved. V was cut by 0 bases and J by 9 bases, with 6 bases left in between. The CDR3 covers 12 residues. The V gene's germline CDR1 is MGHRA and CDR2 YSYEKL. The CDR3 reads CASSQDMSEQFF. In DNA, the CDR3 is TGCGCCAGCAGCCAAGATATGAGTGAGCAGTTCTTC.

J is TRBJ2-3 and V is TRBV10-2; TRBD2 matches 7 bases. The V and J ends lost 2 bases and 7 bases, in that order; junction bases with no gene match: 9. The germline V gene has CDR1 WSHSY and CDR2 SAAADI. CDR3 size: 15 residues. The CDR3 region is CASSEASGPGNTQYF. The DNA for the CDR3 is TGCGCCAGCAGTGAGGCTAGCGGTCCCGGTAATACGCAGTATTTT.

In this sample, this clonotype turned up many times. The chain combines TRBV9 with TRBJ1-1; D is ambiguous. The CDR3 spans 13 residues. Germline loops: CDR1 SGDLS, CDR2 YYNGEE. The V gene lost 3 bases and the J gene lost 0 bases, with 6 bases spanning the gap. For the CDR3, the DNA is TGTGCCAGCAGCGGACATCTGAACACTGAAGCTTTCTTT. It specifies CASSGHLNTEAFF.

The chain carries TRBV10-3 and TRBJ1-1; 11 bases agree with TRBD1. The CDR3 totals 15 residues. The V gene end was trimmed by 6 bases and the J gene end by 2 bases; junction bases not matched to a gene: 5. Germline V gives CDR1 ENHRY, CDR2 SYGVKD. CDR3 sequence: CAIRDRTGGNTEAFF. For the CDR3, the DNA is TGTGCCATCAGAGACCGGACAGGGGGCAACACTGAAGCTTTCTTT.

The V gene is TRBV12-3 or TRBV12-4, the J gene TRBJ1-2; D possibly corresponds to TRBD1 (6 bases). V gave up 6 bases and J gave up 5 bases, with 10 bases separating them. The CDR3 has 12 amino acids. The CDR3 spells CASRKTGYGYTF. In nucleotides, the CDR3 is TGTGCCAGCAGGAAAACAGGGTATGGCTACACCTTC.

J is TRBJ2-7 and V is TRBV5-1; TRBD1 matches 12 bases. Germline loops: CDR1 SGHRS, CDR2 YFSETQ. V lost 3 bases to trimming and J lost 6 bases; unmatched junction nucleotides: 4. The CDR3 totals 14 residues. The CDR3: CASSSGTGGSEQYF. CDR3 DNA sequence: TGCGCCAGCAGCTCCGGGACAGGGGGCTCCGAGCAGTACTTC.

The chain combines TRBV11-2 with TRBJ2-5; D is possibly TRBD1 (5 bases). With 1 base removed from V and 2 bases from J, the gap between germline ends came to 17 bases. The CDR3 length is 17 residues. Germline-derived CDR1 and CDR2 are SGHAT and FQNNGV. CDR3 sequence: CASSLGRGNRIQETQYF. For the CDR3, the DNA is TGTGCCAGCAGCTTAGGAAGAGGCAACAGGATTCAAGAGACCCAGTACTTC.

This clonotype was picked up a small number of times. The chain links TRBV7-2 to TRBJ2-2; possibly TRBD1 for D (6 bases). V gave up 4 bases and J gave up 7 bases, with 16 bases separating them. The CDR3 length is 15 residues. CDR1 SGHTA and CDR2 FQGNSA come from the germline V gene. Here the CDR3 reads CASSSQGRRNGELFF. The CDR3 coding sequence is TGTGCCAGCAGCTCACAGGGTCGGCGGAACGGGGAGCTGTTTTTT. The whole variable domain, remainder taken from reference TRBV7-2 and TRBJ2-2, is GAGVSQSPSNKVTEKGKDVELRCDPISGHTALYWYRQSLGQGLEFLIYFQGNSAPDKSGLPSDRFSAERTGGSVSTLTIQRTQQEDSAVYLCASSSQGRRNGELFFGEGSRLTVL.

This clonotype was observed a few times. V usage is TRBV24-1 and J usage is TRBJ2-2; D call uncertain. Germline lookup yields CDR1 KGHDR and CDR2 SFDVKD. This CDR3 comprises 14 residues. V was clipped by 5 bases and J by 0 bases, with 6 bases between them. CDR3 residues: CATSASSNTGELFF. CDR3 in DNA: TGTGCCACCAGTGCGTCATCGAACACCGGGGAGCTGTTTTTT.

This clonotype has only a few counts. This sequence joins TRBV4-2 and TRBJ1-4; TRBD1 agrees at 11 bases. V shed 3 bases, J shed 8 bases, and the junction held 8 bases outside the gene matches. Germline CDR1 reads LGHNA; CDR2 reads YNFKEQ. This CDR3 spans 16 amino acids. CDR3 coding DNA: TGTGCCAGCAGCCAGCCCGGGACAGGGGGAACCGAAAAACTGTTTTTT. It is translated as CASSQPGTGGTEKLFF.

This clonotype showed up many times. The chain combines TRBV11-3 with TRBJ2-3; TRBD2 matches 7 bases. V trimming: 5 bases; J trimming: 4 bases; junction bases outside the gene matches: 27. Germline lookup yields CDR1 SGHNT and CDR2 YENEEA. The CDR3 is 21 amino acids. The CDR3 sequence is CASSPSLMFRGRAGFPDTQYF. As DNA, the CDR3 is TGTGCCAGCAGCCCCAGCCTGATGTTTCGAGGGAGGGCCGGGTTCCCAGATACGCAGTATTTT.

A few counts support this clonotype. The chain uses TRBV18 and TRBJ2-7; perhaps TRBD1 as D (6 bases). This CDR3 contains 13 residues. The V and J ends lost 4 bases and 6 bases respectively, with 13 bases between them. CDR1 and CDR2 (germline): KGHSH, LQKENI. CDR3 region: CASSLGTGFEQYF. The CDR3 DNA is TGTGCCAGCTCACTGGGAACAGGGTTCGAGCAGTACTTC.

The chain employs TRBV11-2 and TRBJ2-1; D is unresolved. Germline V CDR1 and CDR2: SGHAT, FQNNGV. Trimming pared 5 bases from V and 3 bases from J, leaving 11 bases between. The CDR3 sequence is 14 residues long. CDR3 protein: CASSIRVGYNEQFF. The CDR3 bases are TGTGCCAGCAGCATCCGGGTCGGCTACAATGAGCAGTTCTTC.

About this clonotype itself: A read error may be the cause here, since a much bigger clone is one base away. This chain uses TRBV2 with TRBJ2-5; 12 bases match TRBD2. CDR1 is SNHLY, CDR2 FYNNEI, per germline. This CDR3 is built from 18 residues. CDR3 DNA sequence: TGTGCCCGCAGATCCCACTCCGGGACTAGCGGGCCCCAAGAGACCCAGTACTTC. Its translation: CARRSHSGTSGPQETQYF.

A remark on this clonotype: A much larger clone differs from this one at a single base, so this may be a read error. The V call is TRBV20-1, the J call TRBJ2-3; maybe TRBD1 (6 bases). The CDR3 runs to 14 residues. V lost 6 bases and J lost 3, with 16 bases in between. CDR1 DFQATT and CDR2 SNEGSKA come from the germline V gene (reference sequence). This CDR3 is CSAPGARGTDTQYF. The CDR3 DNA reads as TGCAGTGCCCCAGGGGCCCGTGGGACAGATACGCAGTATTTT.

CDR3 coding DNA: TGTGCCAGCACCGAGGGGGGGGACGAGCAGTACTTC. Protein: CASTEGGDEQYF. This chain connects TRBV25-1 to TRBJ2-7; perhaps TRBD2 as D (7 bases). The germline CDR1 and CDR2 sequences are MGHDK and SYGVNS. The CDR3 sequence is 12 residues long. With 7 bases removed from V and 5 bases from J, the gap between germline ends came to 12 bases.

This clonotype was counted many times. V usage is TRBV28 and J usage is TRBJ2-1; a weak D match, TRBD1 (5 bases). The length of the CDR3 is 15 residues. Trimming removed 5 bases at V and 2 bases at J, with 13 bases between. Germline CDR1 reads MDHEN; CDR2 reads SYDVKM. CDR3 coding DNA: TGTGCCAGCAGTCGTAAGGGGCTTACCTACAATGAGCAGTTCTTC. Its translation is CASSRKGLTYNEQFF.

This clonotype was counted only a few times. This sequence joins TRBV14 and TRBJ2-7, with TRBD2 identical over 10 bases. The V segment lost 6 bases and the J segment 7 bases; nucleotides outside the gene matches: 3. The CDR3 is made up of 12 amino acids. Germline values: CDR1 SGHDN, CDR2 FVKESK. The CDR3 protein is CASRPTSGEQYF. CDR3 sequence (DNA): TGTGCCAGCAGACCGACTAGCGGGGAGCAGTACTTC.